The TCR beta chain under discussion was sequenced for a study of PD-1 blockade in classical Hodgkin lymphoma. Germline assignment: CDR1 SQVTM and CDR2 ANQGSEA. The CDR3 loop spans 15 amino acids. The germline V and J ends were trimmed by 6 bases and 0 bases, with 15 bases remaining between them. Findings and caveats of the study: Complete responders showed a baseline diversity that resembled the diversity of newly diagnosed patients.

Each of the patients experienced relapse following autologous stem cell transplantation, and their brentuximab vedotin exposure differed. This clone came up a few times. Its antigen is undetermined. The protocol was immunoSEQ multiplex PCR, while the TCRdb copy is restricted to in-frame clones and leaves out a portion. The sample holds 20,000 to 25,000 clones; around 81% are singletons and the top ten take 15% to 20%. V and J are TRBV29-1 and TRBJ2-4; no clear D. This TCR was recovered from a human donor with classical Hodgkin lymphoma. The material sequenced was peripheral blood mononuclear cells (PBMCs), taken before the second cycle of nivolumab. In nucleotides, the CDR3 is TGCAGCGTCGATCCGGAAAGCCCAGCCAAAAACATTCAGTACTTC. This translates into CSVDPESPAKNIQYF.